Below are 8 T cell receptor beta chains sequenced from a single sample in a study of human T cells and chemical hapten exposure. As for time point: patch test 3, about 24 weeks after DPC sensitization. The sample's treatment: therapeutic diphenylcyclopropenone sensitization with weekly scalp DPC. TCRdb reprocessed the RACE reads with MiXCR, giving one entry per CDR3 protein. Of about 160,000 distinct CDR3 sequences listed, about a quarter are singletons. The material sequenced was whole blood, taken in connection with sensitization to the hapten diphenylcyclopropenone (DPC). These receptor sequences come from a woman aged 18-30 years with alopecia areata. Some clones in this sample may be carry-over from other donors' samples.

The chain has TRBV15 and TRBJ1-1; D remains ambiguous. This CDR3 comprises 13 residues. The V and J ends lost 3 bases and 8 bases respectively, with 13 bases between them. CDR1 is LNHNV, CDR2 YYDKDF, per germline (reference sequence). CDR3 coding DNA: TGTGCCACCAGCAGGGAGGAGACGGCCGAAGCTTTCTTT. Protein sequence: CATSREETAEAFF.

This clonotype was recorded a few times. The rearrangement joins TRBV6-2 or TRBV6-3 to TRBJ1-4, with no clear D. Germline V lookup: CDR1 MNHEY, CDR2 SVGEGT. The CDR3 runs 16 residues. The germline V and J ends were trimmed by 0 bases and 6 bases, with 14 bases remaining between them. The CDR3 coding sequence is TGTGCCAGCAGTTACTCCCCCCGGGATCAAGATGAAAAACTGTTTTTT. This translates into CASSYSPRDQDEKLFF.

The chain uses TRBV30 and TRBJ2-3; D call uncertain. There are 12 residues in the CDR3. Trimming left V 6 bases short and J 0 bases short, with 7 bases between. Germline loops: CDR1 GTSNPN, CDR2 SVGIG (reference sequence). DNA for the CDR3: TGTGCCTGCCGAATTAGCACAGATACGCAGTATTTT. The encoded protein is CACRISTDTQYF. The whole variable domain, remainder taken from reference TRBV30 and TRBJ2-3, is SQTIHQWPATLVQPVGSPLSLECTVEGTSNPNLYWYRQAAGRGLQLLFYSVGIGQISSEVPQNLSASRPQDRQFILSSKKLLLSDSGFYLCACRISTDTQYFGPGTRLTVL.

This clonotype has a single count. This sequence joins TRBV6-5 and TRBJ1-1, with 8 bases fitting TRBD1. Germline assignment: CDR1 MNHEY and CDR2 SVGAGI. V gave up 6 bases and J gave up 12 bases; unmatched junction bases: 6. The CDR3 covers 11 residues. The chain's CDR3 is CASRQDRATFF. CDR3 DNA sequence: TGTGCCAGCAGACAGGACAGGGCAACTTTCTTT.

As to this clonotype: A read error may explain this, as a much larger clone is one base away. In DNA, the CDR3 is TGTGCCAGCGGCTCCCCTAGCGGGAGCAGCAATGAGCAGTTCTTC. It specifies CASGSPSGSSNEQFF. The chain is built from TRBV7-2 and TRBJ2-1, with 10 bases that match TRBD2. J lost 6 bases, V lost 8 bases, and 10 bases had no gene match. The length of the CDR3 is 15 residues. Germline-derived CDR1 and CDR2 are SGHTA and FQGNSA.

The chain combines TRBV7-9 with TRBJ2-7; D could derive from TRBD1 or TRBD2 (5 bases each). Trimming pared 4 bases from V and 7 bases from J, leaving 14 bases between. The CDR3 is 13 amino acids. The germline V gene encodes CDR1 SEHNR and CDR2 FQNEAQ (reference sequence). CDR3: CASSSFGEGEQYF. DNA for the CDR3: TGTGCCAGCAGCTCCTTCGGAGAGGGGGAGCAGTACTTC.

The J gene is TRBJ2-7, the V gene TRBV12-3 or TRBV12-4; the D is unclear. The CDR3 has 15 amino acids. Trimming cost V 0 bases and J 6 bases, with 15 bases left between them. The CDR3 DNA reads TGTGCCAGCAGTTTAGCGCTAGGGCTGGTTCGCGAGCAGTACTTC. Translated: CASSLALGLVREQYF.

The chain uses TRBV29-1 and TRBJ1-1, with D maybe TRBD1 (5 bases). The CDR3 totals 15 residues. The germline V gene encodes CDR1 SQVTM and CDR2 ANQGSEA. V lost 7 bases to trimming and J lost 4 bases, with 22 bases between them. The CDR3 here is CSATEAGQVVTEAFF. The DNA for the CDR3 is TGCAGCGCAACAGAGGCGGGGCAGGTTGTCACTGAAGCTTTCTTT.